This TCR beta chain was captured in a study of T cells after yellow fever vaccination. CDR1 and CDR2 from the germline V gene are WNHNN and SYGVQD (reference sequence). This CDR3 is built from 16 residues. V lost 5 bases to trimming and J lost 8 bases, with 22 bases between them. This clonotype has only a few counts. One entry per CDR3 protein, called by TCRdb with MiXCR from the 5' RACE reads. The sample lists 500,000 to 700,000 distinct CDR3 sequences, roughly 19% seen once, with 13% to 15% in the top ten. The chain employs TRBV10-1 and TRBJ2-1; D is undetermined. This specimen consisted of PBMCs, obtained 15 days after the yellow fever booster vaccination. The TCR sequence derives from a young man who received the YFV17D yellow fever vaccine. Written as DNA, the CDR3 is TGCGCCAGCAGTCCACCTTCTGTCGGCCCTCCAGATGAGCAGTTCTTC. Translation: CASSPPSVGPPDEQFF.